The 30 T cell receptor beta chains below come from one sample, sequenced in a study of blood T cell repertoires in COVID-19. The method was immunoSEQ multiplex PCR; TCRdb's version includes in-frame clones alone and lacks a portion of them. The profile shows about 180,000 clones, more than 75% of them singletons. Specimen: peripheral blood. The source is a man aged 40-49 years with active or convalescent COVID-19.

The rearrangement links TRBV7-8 to TRBJ2-5; no reliable D call. V was trimmed by 1 base and J by 1 base, leaving 10 bases between them. CDR1 and CDR2 (germline): SGHVS, FQNEAQ. The length of the CDR3 is 15 residues. The CDR3 nucleotides read TGTGCCAGCAGCTTAGACCCTGGCTTCCAAGAGACCCAGTACTTC. Translating it yields CASSLDPGFQETQYF. The full variable domain, its missing parts supplied by reference TRBV7-8 and TRBJ2-5, is GAGVSQSPRYKVAKRGQDVALRCDPISGHVSLFWYQQALGQGPEFLTYFQNEAQLDKSGLPSDRFFAERPEGSVSTLKIQRTQQEDSAVYLCASSLDPGFQETQYFGPGTRLLVL.

This clone was detected a few times. The rearrangement links TRBV18 to TRBJ1-1, with TRBD1 identical over 10 bases. The germline V gene has CDR1 KGHSH and CDR2 LQKENI. V lost 3 bases and J lost 1; bases outside the gene matches: 5. The CDR3 runs to 16 residues. The CDR3 DNA reads as TGTGCCAGCTCACCGGGACAGGGGTTGCGGAACACTGAAGCTTTCTTT. Translating it yields CASSPGQGLRNTEAFF.

This chain uses TRBV5-1 with TRBJ1-4; 8 bases are a match to TRBD1. The CDR3 contains 15 residues. Germline V gene sequence: CDR1 SGHRS, CDR2 YFSETQ. V trimming: 3 bases; J trimming: 8 bases; junction bases outside the gene matches: 9. Here the CDR3 DNA reads TGCGCCAGCAGCTCGGGGGACAGGTTCGGAGAAAAACTGTTTTTT. Its translation is CASSSGDRFGEKLFF.

The rearrangement joins TRBV2 to TRBJ1-5; a possible D gene is TRBD1 (5 bases). Trimming took 2 bases from V and 6 from J, leaving 17 bases between them. CDR1 and CDR2 (germline): SNHLY, FYNNEI. The CDR3 is 16 residues long. The CDR3 protein is CASSEMFGRRAQPQHF. DNA of the CDR3: TGTGCCAGCAGTGAAATGTTCGGGCGCAGGGCTCAGCCCCAGCATTTT.

This clone appeared once. The gene calls are TRBV15 and TRBJ2-3, with 12 bases that match TRBD2. J gave up 2 bases and V 5 bases, and 11 bases lay outside the gene matches. This CDR3 contains 18 residues. The V gene's germline CDR1 is LNHNV and CDR2 YYDKDF (reference sequence). CDR3 loop: CATSRSPGLAGNTDTQYF. The CDR3 bases are TGTGCCACCAGCCGGTCCCCCGGACTAGCGGGGAACACAGATACGCAGTATTTT. Combining the CDR3 with reference TRBV15 and TRBJ2-3 gives the whole variable domain DAMVIQNPRYQVTQFGKPVTLSCSQTLNHNVMYWYQQKSSQAPKLLFHYYDKDFNNEADTPDNFQSRRPNTSFCFLDIRSPGLGDTAMYLCATSRSPGLAGNTDTQYFGPGTRLTVL.

This rearrangement joins TRBV11-1 to TRBJ2-3; weak D call: TRBD2 (5 bases). With 1 base removed from V and 2 bases from J, the gap between germline ends came to 10 bases. This CDR3 contains 15 residues. The germline gives CDR1 SGHAT, CDR2 FQDESV (reference sequence). The CDR3 region is CASSLGRGLTDTQYF. CDR3 coding DNA: TGTGCCAGCAGCTTAGGCCGGGGTCTCACAGATACGCAGTATTTT. Full variable domain (missing parts from reference TRBV11-1 and TRBJ2-3): EAEVAQSPRYKITEKSQAVAFWCDPISGHATLYWYRQILGQGPELLVQFQDESVVDDSQLPKDRFSAERLKGVDSTLKIQPAELGDSAMYLCASSLGRGLTDTQYFGPGTRLTVL.

The chain recombines TRBV28 with TRBJ1-3; the match to TRBD1 covers 8 bases. The trim removed 7 bases at V and 4 bases at J, leaving 12 bases unmatched. The CDR3 sequence is 16 residues long. Germline lookup yields CDR1 MDHEN and CDR2 SYDVKM. Here the CDR3 reads CASIPGGTGAGNTIYF. The CDR3 nucleotides are TGTGCCAGCATCCCAGGGGGCACAGGGGCCGGAAACACCATATATTTT.

The rearrangement links TRBV29-1 to TRBJ1-1; 10 nucleotides align to TRBD1. The CDR3 covers 13 residues. CDR1 is SQVTM, CDR2 ANQGSEA, per germline. With V trimmed by 1 base and J by 6 bases, 2 bases remained unmatched. The CDR3 loop is CSVEGTGGSEAFF. In DNA, the CDR3 is TGCAGCGTTGAAGGGACAGGGGGATCTGAAGCTTTCTTT. Looking up the rest from reference TRBV29-1 and TRBJ1-1 gives the full variable domain: SAVISQKPSRDICQRGTSLTIQCQVDSQVTMMFWYRQQPGQSLTLIATANQGSEATYESGFVIDKFPISRPNLTFSTLTVSNMSPEDSSIYLCSVEGTGGSEAFFGQGTRLTVV.

This chain uses TRBV9 with TRBJ1-2; a weak D match, TRBD1 (6 bases). Germline V gene sequence: CDR1 SGDLS, CDR2 YYNGEE. Deletions cut 4 bases from V and 7 bases from J, with 20 bases between. This CDR3 has 15 amino acids. In DNA, the CDR3 is TGTGCCAGCAGCCCCGAGGGGACATCGGGCGGTGGCTACACCTTC. It codes for CASSPEGTSGGGYTF.

The chain employs TRBV28 and TRBJ1-6, with 7 bases matching TRBD1. V dropped 4 bases and J dropped 9; count of bases not matched to a gene: 9. This CDR3 has 15 amino acids. Germline V CDR1 and CDR2: MDHEN, SYDVKM. As DNA, the CDR3 is TGTGCCAGCAGTTGGGACAGTCTGGTGTCTTCACCCCTCCACTTT. It translates to CASSWDSLVSSPLHF. The variable domain in full, completed from reference TRBV28 and TRBJ1-6, reads DVKVTQSSRYLVKRTGEKVFLECVQDMDHENMFWYRQDPGLGLRLIYFSYDVKMKEKGDIPEGYSVSREKKERFSLILESASTNQTSMYLCASSWDSLVSSPLHFGNGTRLTVT.

This clone showed up just once. The gene calls are TRBV5-1 and TRBJ2-2; 7 bases are shared with TRBD1. The V gene end was trimmed by 4 bases and the J gene end by 2 bases; junction bases not matched to a gene: 5. The CDR3 is made up of 15 amino acids. CDR1 is SGHRS, CDR2 YFSETQ, per germline. The CDR3 nucleotides are TGCGCCAGCAGCCATACAGGGGATAACACCGGGGAGCTGTTTTTT. Encoded protein: CASSHTGDNTGELFF. The complete variable domain, with remaining parts taken from reference TRBV5-1 and TRBJ2-2, reads KAGVTQTPRYLIKTRGQQVTLSCSPISGHRSVSWYQQTPGQGLQFLFEYFSETQRNKGNFPGRFSGRQFSNSRSEMNVSTLELGDSALYLCASSHTGDNTGELFFGEGSRLTVL.

The chain couples TRBV5-1 to TRBJ1-5, with TRBD1 matching over 7 bases. V shed 4 bases and J 8 bases; nucleotides not matched to a gene: 6. The CDR3 totals 13 residues. CDR1 and CDR2 from the germline V gene are SGHRS and YFSETQ. The CDR3, as DNA: TGCGCCAGCAGCGTGACAGGGCTGGAGCCCCAGCATTTT. It is translated as CASSVTGLEPQHF.

V usage is TRBV28 and J usage is TRBJ1-4, with 9 bases lining up with TRBD1. Germline CDR1 MDHEN, CDR2 SYDVKM. The length of the CDR3 is 16 residues. J was trimmed by 5 bases and V by 5 bases; bases with no gene match: 9. As DNA, the CDR3 is TGTGCCAGCAGTCCACAGGGGGCAGGACGGAATGAAAAACTGTTTTTT. Protein sequence: CASSPQGAGRNEKLFF.

The rearrangement links TRBV3-1 (or the pseudogene TRBV3-2) to TRBJ2-6; D is possibly TRBD1 (6 bases). This CDR3 is 13 amino acids long. Germline-derived CDR1 and CDR2 are LGHDT and YNNKEL (reference sequence). The V gene lost 9 bases and the J gene lost 2 bases, with 8 bases spanning the gap. The DNA for the CDR3 is TGTGCCAGTCAGGGGACTGGGGCCAACGTCCTGACTTTC. This translates into CASQGTGANVLTF.

This clone was found many times. CDR3 sequence reads: CASSYTDRGHGYTF. The CDR3 region has the DNA TGTGCCAGCAGTTACACGGACAGGGGGCATGGCTACACCTTC. V gene TRBV2 combines with J gene TRBJ1-2; 11 nucleotides align to TRBD1. From germline, CDR1 is SNHLY and CDR2 FYNNEI. J gave up 6 bases and V 5 bases, and 5 bases lay outside the gene matches. The CDR3 length is 14 residues.

The V gene is TRBV11-2, the J gene TRBJ2-5, with TRBD1 matching over 8 bases. The length of the CDR3 is 14 residues. Germline CDR1 reads SGHAT; CDR2 reads FQNNGV. The V and J ends lost 5 bases and 6 bases, in that order; junction bases with no gene match: 8. DNA for the CDR3: TGTGCCAGCAGCGACAGGGGTCGGTGGAAGACCCAGTACTTC. Its protein product is CASSDRGRWKTQYF.

The chain has TRBV4-3 and TRBJ2-5, with D perhaps TRBD2 (6 bases). The J call may be in error: the DNA end matches TRBJ2-7 better. CDR3 size: 18 residues. Germline CDR1 LGHNA, CDR2 YSLEER. The CDR3 loop is CASSQDYIGGARSYEQYF. For the CDR3, the DNA is TGCGCCAGCAGCCAAGATTACATAGGCGGGGCCCGCTCCTACGAGCAGTACTTC.

The genes are TRBV25-1 and TRBJ1-1; D remains ambiguous. Germline V gene sequence: CDR1 MGHDK, CDR2 SYGVNS. The CDR3 is 12 residues long. Trimming shortened V by 6 bases and J by 8 bases, and 13 bases separated the two germline ends. The CDR3 spells CASSVGGREAFF. Here the CDR3 DNA reads TGTGCCAGCAGCGTCGGAGGTAGGGAAGCTTTCTTT.

This chain uses TRBV5-5 with TRBJ1-2, with D tentatively TRBD1 (5 bases). CDR1 is SGHKS and CDR2 is YYEKEE in the germline V gene (reference sequence). There are 15 residues in the CDR3. The V end lost 5 bases, the J end lost 4 bases, and 18 bases lay between the germline ends. For the CDR3, the DNA is TGTGCCAGCAGGCCGGAGCCGGCAGGGCTCTATGGCTACACCTTC. Its protein is CASRPEPAGLYGYTF. The entire variable domain, with the rest obtained from reference TRBV5-5 and TRBJ1-2, is as follows: DAGVTQSPTHLIKTRGQQVTLRCSPISGHKSVSWYQQVLGQGPQFIFQYYEKEERGRGNFPDRFSARQFPNYSSELNVNALLLGDSALYLCASRPEPAGLYGYTFGSGTRLTVV.

This clone turned up a few times. V usage is TRBV30 and J usage is TRBJ1-3; D gene uncertain. Trimming removed 4 bases from V and 0 bases from J, with 7 bases in between. CDR1 is GTSNPN, CDR2 SVGIG, per germline (reference sequence). The CDR3 length is 13 residues. The CDR3 protein is CAWKKSSGNTIYF. The CDR3 DNA sequence: TGTGCCTGGAAGAAGAGCTCTGGAAACACCATATATTTT. Based on the CDR3 plus reference TRBV30 and TRBJ1-3, the full variable domain is SQTIHQWPATLVQPVGSPLSLECTVEGTSNPNLYWYRQAAGRGLQLLFYSVGIGQISSEVPQNLSASRPQDRQFILSSKKLLLSDSGFYLCAWKKSSGNTIYFGEGSWLTVV.

This clone was observed a single time. The rearrangement uses TRBV5-6 and TRBJ1-4, with TRBD1 matching over 10 bases. V lost 2 bases to trimming and J lost 8 bases; unmatched junction nucleotides: 6. Germline V gene data show CDR1 as SGHDT and CDR2 as YYEEEE. CDR3 size: 15 residues. The CDR3 DNA reads TGTGCCAGCAGCTTTGACAGGGGGCTCGGGGAAAAACTGTTTTTT. Translated: CASSFDRGLGEKLFF.

The chain links TRBV5-1 to TRBJ2-3; the match to TRBD1 covers 7 bases. V trimming: 5 bases; J trimming: 6 bases; junction bases outside the gene matches: 6. The CDR3 spans 13 residues. The germline gives CDR1 SGHRS, CDR2 YFSETQ. This CDR3 is CASRQGIGDTQYF. CDR3 sequence (DNA): TGCGCCAGCAGACAGGGGATTGGTGATACGCAGTATTTT.

This clone was counted once. This chain connects TRBV7-2 to TRBJ1-1; maybe TRBD1 (6 bases). Germline CDR1 is SGHTA and CDR2 is FQGNSA. The V gene lost 1 base and the J gene lost 4 bases, with 10 bases spanning the gap. This CDR3 comprises 14 residues. The CDR3, as DNA: TGTGCCAGCAGCTTAGTGCTAGGGGGCACTGAAGCTTTCTTT. This codes for CASSLVLGGTEAFF.

The rearrangement joins TRBV6-4 to TRBJ2-3; possibly TRBD1 for D (5 bases). Germline V gene lookup returns CDR1 MRHNA and CDR2 SNTAGT. V lost 8 bases and J 2 bases, leaving 11 bases between the germline ends. The CDR3 has 13 amino acids. CDR3 DNA sequence: TGTGCCAGCGCCAGGGAAGTCACAGATACGCAGTATTTT. Its protein is CASAREVTDTQYF.

The chain links TRBV4-3 to TRBJ1-2, with D possibly TRBD1 on 5 matching bases. This CDR3 has 16 amino acids. CDR1 LGHNA and CDR2 YSLEER come from the germline V gene. The ends were cut back, 3 bases at V and 8 bases at J, with 22 bases in the middle. The CDR3 spells CASSQGGSRVVGGYTF. In DNA form, the CDR3 reads TGCGCCAGCAGCCAGGGCGGAAGCAGGGTTGTGGGGGGCTACACCTTC.

J is TRBJ1-1 and V is TRBV19; TRBD1 is a possible D gene (5 bases). Looked up from germline, CDR1 is LNHDA and CDR2 is SQIVND (reference sequence). The CDR3 consists of 13 residues. Trimming pared 4 bases from V and 6 bases from J, leaving 12 bases between. The CDR3 DNA sequence: TGTGCCAGTAGTACTCAGGGTGGCGCTGAAGCTTTCTTT. Translated, it gives CASSTQGGAEAFF.

The chain recombines TRBV2 with TRBJ1-1; D not resolved. The V gene's germline CDR1 is SNHLY and CDR2 FYNNEI. Trimming cost V 4 bases and J 1 base, with 10 bases left between them. The CDR3 is made up of 14 amino acids. As DNA, the CDR3 is TGTGCCAGCAGTGTTGTGGGAGGGAACACTGAAGCTTTCTTT. It yields the protein CASSVVGGNTEAFF.

This chain uses TRBV7-8 with TRBJ1-6; the D is unclear. CDR3 size: 15 residues. CDR1 is SGHVS and CDR2 is FQNEAQ in the germline V gene. V dropped 4 bases and J dropped 12 bases, with 19 bases sitting between them. The CDR3 spells CASSSVDVPLEPLHF. CDR3 nucleotides: TGTGCCAGCAGCTCCGTTGACGTCCCCCTAGAACCCCTCCACTTT.

The gene calls are TRBV9 and TRBJ1-1; TRBD1 is a possible D gene (5 bases). This CDR3 comprises 12 residues. The V end was cut by 3 bases, the J end by 6 bases, with 9 bases between. Germline CDR1 is SGDLS and CDR2 is YYNGEE. CDR3 DNA sequence: TGTGCCAGCAGCGGCGGGGGGTCTGAAGCTTTCTTT. Its protein product is CASSGGGSEAFF.

This chain connects TRBV6-2 or TRBV6-3 to TRBJ1-1; TRBD1 aligns across 7 bases. CDR1 MNHEY and CDR2 SVGEGT come from the germline V gene. The junction had 5 bases not matched to a gene; V was cut back by 1 base and J by 6 bases. The CDR3 has 14 residues. The CDR3 DNA follows: TGTGCCAGCAGTTACTTACAAGACAGGGCTGAAGCTTTCTTT. This gives the protein CASSYLQDRAEAFF.